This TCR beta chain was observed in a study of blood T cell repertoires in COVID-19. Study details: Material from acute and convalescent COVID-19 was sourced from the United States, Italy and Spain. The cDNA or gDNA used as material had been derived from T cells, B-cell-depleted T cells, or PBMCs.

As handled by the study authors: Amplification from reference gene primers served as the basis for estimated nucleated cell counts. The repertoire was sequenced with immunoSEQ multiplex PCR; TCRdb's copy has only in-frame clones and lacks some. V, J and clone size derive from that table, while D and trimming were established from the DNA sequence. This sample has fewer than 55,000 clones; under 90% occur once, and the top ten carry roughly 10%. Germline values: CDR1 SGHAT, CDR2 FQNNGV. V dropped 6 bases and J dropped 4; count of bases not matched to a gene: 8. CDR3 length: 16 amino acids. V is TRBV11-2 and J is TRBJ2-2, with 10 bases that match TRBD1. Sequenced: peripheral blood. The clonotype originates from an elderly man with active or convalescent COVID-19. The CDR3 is CASSYTGTGATGELFF. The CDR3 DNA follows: TGTGCCAGCAGTTATACCGGGACAGGGGCCACCGGGGAGCTGTTTTTT.